Shown below are 16 T cell receptor beta chains from a single sample sequenced in a study of cytomegalovirus exposure and HLA in healthy donors. The PCR contained 60 Vbeta and 13 Jbeta primers. Assay used: immunoSEQ multiplex PCR; TCRdb lists only in-frame clones, some missing. The table records fewer than 150,000 clones, roughly 80% of them present only once. Sequencing was done on a sample of PBMCs. The receptors come from a man between 60 and 75 years old in good health and CMV-seropositive.

The CDR3 spells CASSEAGQDIDEQFF. The DNA for the CDR3 is TGTGCCAGCAGTGAAGCGGGACAGGATATCGATGAGCAGTTCTTC. The chain uses TRBV2 and TRBJ2-1; TRBD1 agrees at 8 bases. CDR1 and CDR2 from the germline V gene are SNHLY and FYNNEI. The CDR3 sequence is 15 residues long. V trimming: 0 bases; J trimming: 8 bases; junction bases outside the gene matches: 6.

This clone has more than one count but fewer than ten. The sample has other DNA sequences that encode this CDR3 too. V usage is TRBV27 and J usage is TRBJ2-7, with a weak D call TRBD1 (6 bases). The CDR3 is made up of 13 amino acids. The V gene's germline CDR1 is MNHEY and CDR2 SMNVEV (reference sequence). V lost 2 bases and J 3 bases, leaving 8 bases between the germline ends. The CDR3, as DNA: TGTGCCAGCAGTTTAGGCAGGGGCTACGAGCAGTACTTC. Amino acids: CASSLGRGYEQYF.

This clone was detected a few times. The chain employs TRBV5-1 and TRBJ1-4; D unclear. The CDR3 covers 14 residues. The germline V gene encodes CDR1 SGHRS and CDR2 YFSETQ. The V gene lost 3 bases and the J gene lost 5 bases, with 11 bases spanning the gap. CDR3 region: CASSSALGNEKLFF. CDR3 in DNA: TGCGCCAGCAGCTCGGCCCTGGGCAATGAAAAACTGTTTTTT.

The chain couples TRBV4-1 to TRBJ1-6; D uncertain. This CDR3 has 14 residues. Germline V gene data show CDR1 as MGHRA and CDR2 as YSYEKL. V lost 4 bases to trimming and J lost 0 bases, with 4 bases between them. In nucleotides, the CDR3 is TGCGCCAGCAGCCCCTTCTCCTATAATTCACCCCTCCACTTT. Translated: CASSPFSYNSPLHF.

The chain employs TRBV18 and TRBJ2-3; TRBD1 might be the D (5 bases). Trimming took off 0 bases at V and 6 bases at J, with 13 bases between the two ends. The germline V gene encodes CDR1 KGHSH and CDR2 LQKENI. This CDR3 contains 15 residues. The CDR3 is CASSPPGHPKDTQYF. CDR3 nucleotides: TGTGCCAGCTCACCACCGGGGCACCCCAAGGATACGCAGTATTTT.

This chain joins TRBV5-1 and TRBJ2-3, with D hard to call. The CDR3 extends over 15 amino acids. V dropped 1 base and J dropped 1 base, with 10 bases sitting between them. Germline loops: CDR1 SGHRS, CDR2 YFSETQ. CDR3 amino acids: CASSLSGKRTDTQYF. For the CDR3, the DNA is TGCGCCAGCAGCTTGTCGGGTAAGCGCACAGATACGCAGTATTTT.

J is TRBJ2-5 and V is TRBV4-1; D perhaps matches TRBD2 (7 bases). V was pared by 2 bases and J by 2 bases, with 18 bases between. CDR1 and CDR2 (germline): MGHRA, YSYEKL. The CDR3 has 17 residues. The CDR3 loop reads CASSQTQGGARQETQYF. The CDR3 nucleotides are TGCGCCAGCAGCCAAACACAAGGGGGGGCGAGACAAGAGACCCAGTACTTC.

The rearrangement uses TRBV5-1 and TRBJ2-5; tentatively, D is TRBD1 (6 bases). Judging by the DNA end, TRBJ2-7 fits better; the J call may be wrong. CDR3 length: 12 amino acids. Germline CDR1 SGHRS, CDR2 YFSETQ. The CDR3 spells CASSQDSYEQYF. The CDR3 DNA reads as TGCGCCAGCAGCCAGGACAGCTACGAGCAGTACTTC.

The rearrangement joins TRBV5-1 to TRBJ1-1; tentatively, D is TRBD1 (5 bases). V gave up 1 base and J gave up 1 base, with 11 bases separating them. Germline V gene sequence: CDR1 SGHRS, CDR2 YFSETQ. The CDR3 has 15 amino acids. Here the CDR3 DNA reads TGCGCCAGCAGCTTGTTCGGGGGTTCGAACACTGAAGCTTTCTTT. Encoded protein: CASSLFGGSNTEAFF.

The rearrangement links TRBV2 to TRBJ2-1; weak D call: TRBD1 (5 bases). Germline V gene data show CDR1 as SNHLY and CDR2 as FYNNEI. V gave up 0 bases and J gave up 7 bases, with 16 bases separating them. The CDR3 consists of 16 residues. CDR3 loop: CASSEALMAGKNEQFF. The CDR3 DNA sequence: TGTGCCAGCAGTGAAGCGCTGATGGCAGGGAAAAATGAGCAGTTCTTC.

The chain recombines TRBV6-5 with TRBJ1-2, with 11 bases lining up with TRBD1. The germline CDR1 and CDR2 sequences are MNHEY and SVGAGI. The CDR3 is 15 amino acids. The V and J ends lost 5 bases and 5 bases, in that order; junction bases with no gene match: 7. The DNA of the CDR3 is TGTGCCAGCAGTCGGACAGGGGGCGGAGCGTATGGCTACACCTTC. It is translated as CASSRTGGGAYGYTF.

J is TRBJ2-1 and V is TRBV5-1; 11 bases are shared with TRBD2. Germline values: CDR1 SGHRS, CDR2 YFSETQ. This CDR3 spans 16 amino acids. Trimming removed 1 base from V and 8 bases from J; junction bases left unmatched: 8. DNA for the CDR3: TGCGCCAGCAGCTTGTTCCTAGCGGGAGGAGAGGATGAGCAGTTCTTC. This gives the protein CASSLFLAGGEDEQFF.

The V and J genes are TRBV10-2 and TRBJ1-1; D is possibly TRBD1 (5 bases). V was clipped by 3 bases and J by 5 bases, with 10 bases between them. Germline V gene data show CDR1 as WSHSY and CDR2 as SAAADI. This CDR3 is built from 13 residues. Here the CDR3 DNA reads TGCGCCAGCAGTGAAGGGGCCGCGACTGAAGCTTTCTTT. This gives the protein CASSEGAATEAFF.

The chain joins TRBV12-5 to TRBJ2-1; 9 bases are shared with TRBD1. The CDR3 covers 15 residues. Germline V CDR1 and CDR2: LGHNT, FRNRAP. Unmatched junction bases numbered 16, after V lost 10 bases and J lost 9 bases. The chain's CDR3 is CATRGGGTGNVEQFF. CDR3 DNA: TGTGCTACAAGGGGAGGGGGGACAGGGAACGTTGAGCAGTTCTTC.

The CDR3 sequence: CASSSQTGGRGNEQFF. CDR3 DNA: TGCGCCAGCAGCTCACAGACAGGGGGCAGAGGTAATGAGCAGTTCTTC. J is TRBJ2-1 and V is TRBV5-1, with 10 bases lining up with TRBD1. Germline CDR1 reads SGHRS; CDR2 reads YFSETQ. This CDR3 contains 16 residues. V dropped 3 bases and J dropped 7; count of bases not matched to a gene: 10.

This clone was seen only a few times. The chain joins TRBV5-4 to TRBJ1-2, with D possibly being TRBD1 (6 bases). CDR1 is SGHNT and CDR2 is YYREEE in the germline V gene (reference sequence). The CDR3 consists of 14 residues. Deletions cut 0 bases from V and 4 bases from J, with 10 bases between. Here the CDR3 DNA reads TGTGCCAGCAGCTTGGAAGGACAGCCCTATGGCTACACCTTC. As protein: CASSLEGQPYGYTF.